This TCR beta chain was observed in a study of tumor and adjacent non-tumor tissue in lung cancer. Looking at the study overall: Stage I to III disease affected approximately 11 men and about five women aged about 30 to 85.

To note about this clonotype: Its antigen remains unknown.

Study results and limitations: Tumor TCR diversity, when higher, was linked to shorter survival.

Looked up from germline, CDR1 is MGHRA and CDR2 is YSYEKL. This CDR3 spans 11 amino acids. A modified ARM-PCR protocol with three rounds of nested PCR amplified TCRbeta. One entry per CDR3 protein results from TCRdb running MiXCR on the multiplex PCR reads. The sample carries 60,000 to 85,000 distinct CDR3 sequences, around 80% recorded once. This sample's RNA came from whole unsorted tissue. The normal lung tissue was taken more than 3 cm from the tumor edge. Sequencing was performed on distant non-tumor lung tissue. The receptor's source is a man aged 60-69 years with non-small cell lung cancer. The chain links TRBV4-1 to TRBJ1-1; no firm D call. Written as DNA, the CDR3 is TGCGCGGGCAGTCACGGCTCTGAAGCTTTCTTT. This gives the protein CAGSHGSEAFF.